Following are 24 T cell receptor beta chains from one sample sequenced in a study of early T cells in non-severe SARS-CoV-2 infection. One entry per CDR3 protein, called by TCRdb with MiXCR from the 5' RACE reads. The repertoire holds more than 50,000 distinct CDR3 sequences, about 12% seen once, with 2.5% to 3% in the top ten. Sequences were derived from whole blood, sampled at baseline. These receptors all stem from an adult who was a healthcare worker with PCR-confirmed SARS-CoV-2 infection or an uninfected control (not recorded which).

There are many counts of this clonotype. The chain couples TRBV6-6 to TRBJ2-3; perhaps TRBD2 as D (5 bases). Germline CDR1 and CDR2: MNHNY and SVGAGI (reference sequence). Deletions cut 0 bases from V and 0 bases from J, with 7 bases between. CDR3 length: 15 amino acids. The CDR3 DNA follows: TGTGCCAGCAGTTACTCTGCGGGTAGCACAGATACGCAGTATTTT. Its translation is CASSYSAGSTDTQYF.

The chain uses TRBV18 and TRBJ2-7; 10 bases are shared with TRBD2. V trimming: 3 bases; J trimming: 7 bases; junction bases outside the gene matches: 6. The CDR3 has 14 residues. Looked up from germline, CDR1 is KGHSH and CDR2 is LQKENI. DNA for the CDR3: TGTGCCAGCTCACCTCCGGGACTAGCGTGGGAGCAGTACTTC. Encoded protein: CASSPPGLAWEQYF.

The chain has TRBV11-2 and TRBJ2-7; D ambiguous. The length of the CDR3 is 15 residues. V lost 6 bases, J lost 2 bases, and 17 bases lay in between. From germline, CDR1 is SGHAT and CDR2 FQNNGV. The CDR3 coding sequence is TGTGCCAGCAGACCCGACGGAAACCTTCCCTACGAGCAGTACTTC. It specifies CASRPDGNLPYEQYF.

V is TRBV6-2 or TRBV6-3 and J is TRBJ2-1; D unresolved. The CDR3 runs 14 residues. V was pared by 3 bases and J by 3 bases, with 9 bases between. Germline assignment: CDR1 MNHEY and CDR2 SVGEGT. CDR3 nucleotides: TGTGCCAGCAGTTATGCCGGAGACTACAATGAGCAGTTCTTC. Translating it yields CASSYAGDYNEQFF.

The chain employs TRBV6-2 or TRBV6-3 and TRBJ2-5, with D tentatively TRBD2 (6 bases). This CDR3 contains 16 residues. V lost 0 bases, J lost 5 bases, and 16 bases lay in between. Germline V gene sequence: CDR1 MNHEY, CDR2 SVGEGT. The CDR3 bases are TGTGCCAGCAGTTACTCGAGTAGGGGAGGACGGGAGACCCAGTACTTC. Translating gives CASSYSSRGGRETQYF.

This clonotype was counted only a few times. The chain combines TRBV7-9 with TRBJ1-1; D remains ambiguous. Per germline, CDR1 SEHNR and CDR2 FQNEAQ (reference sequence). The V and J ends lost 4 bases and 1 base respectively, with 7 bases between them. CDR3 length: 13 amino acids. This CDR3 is CASSSSPNTEAFF. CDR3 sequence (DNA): TGTGCCAGCAGCTCAAGTCCGAACACTGAAGCTTTCTTT.

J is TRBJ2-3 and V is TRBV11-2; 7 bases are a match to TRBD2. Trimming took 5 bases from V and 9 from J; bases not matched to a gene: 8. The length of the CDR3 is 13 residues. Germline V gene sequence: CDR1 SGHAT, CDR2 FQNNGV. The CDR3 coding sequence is TGTGCCAGCAGCCAAGGGAGCGGGACCACGCAGTATTTT. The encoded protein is CASSQGSGTTQYF. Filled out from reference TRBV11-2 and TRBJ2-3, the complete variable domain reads EAGVAQSPRYKIIEKRQSVAFWCNPISGHATLYWYQQILGQGPKLLIQFQNNGVVDDSQLPKDRFSAERLKGVDSTLKIQPAKLEDSAVYLCASSQGSGTTQYFGPGTRLTVL.

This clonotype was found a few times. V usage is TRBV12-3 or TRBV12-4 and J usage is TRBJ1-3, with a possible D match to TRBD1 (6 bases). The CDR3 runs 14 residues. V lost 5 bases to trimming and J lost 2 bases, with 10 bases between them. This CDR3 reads CASSTTGTGNTIYF. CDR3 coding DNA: TGTGCCAGCAGTACCACAGGGACTGGAAACACCATATATTTT.

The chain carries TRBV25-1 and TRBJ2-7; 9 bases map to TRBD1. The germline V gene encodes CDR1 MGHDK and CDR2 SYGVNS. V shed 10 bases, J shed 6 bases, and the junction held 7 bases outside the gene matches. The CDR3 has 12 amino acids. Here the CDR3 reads CATGEQGAEQYF. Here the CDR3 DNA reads TGTGCCACCGGAGAACAGGGGGCCGAGCAGTACTTC.

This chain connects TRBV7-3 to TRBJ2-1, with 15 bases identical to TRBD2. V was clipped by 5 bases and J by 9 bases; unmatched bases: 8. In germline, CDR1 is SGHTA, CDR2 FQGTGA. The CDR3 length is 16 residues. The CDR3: CASSPGGLAGGGEQFF. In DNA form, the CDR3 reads TGTGCCAGCAGCCCAGGGGGACTAGCGGGAGGAGGTGAGCAGTTCTTC.

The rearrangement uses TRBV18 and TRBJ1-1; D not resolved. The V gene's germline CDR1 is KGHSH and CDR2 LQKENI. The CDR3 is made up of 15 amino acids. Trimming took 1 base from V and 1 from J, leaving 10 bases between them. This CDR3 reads CASSPLMERNTEAFF. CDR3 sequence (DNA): TGTGCCAGCTCACCACTCATGGAGCGGAACACTGAAGCTTTCTTT.

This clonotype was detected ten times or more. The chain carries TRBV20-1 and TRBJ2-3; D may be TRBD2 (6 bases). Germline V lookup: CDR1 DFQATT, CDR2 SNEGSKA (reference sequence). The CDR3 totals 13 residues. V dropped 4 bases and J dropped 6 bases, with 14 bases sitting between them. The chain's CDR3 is CSANSGGEDTQYF. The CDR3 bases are TGCAGTGCTAATAGCGGAGGGGAGGATACGCAGTATTTT.

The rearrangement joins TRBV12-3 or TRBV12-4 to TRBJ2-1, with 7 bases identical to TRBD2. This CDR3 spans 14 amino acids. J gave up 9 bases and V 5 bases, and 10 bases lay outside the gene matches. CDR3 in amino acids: CASSQPTSPSEQFF. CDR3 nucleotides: TGTGCCAGCAGTCAACCGACTAGCCCGTCTGAGCAGTTCTTC.

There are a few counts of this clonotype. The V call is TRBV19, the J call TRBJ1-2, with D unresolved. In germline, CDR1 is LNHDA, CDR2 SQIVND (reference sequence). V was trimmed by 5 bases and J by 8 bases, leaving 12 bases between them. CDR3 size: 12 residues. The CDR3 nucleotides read TGTGCCAGTAGTGTCGGTTTATGGGGCTACACCTTC. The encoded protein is CASSVGLWGYTF.

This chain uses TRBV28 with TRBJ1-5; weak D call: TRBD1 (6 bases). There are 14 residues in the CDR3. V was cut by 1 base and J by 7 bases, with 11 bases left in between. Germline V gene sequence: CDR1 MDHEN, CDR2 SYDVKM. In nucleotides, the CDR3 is TGTGCCAGCAGTTTATCGGGGGCGGGGCAGCCCCAGCATTTT. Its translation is CASSLSGAGQPQHF.

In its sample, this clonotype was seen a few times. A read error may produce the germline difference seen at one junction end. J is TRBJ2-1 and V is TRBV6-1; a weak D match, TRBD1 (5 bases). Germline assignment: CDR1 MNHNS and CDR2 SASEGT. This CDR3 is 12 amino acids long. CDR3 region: CTSSQGSNEQFF. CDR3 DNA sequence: TGTACCAGCTCCCAGGGTTCCAATGAGCAGTTCTTC.

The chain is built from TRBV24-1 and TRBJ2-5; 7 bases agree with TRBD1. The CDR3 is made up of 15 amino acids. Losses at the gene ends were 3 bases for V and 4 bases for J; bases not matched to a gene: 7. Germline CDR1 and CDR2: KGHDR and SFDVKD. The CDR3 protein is CATSDPRQGLETQYF. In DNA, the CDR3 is TGTGCCACCAGTGATCCCAGACAGGGATTAGAGACCCAGTACTTC.

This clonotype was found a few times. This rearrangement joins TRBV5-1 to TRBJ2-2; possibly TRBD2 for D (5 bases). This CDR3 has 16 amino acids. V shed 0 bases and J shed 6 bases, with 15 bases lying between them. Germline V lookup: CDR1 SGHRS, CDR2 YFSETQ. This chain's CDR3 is CASSLAEGRAPGELFF. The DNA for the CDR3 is TGCGCCAGCAGCTTGGCCGAGGGAAGGGCCCCCGGGGAGCTGTTTTTT.

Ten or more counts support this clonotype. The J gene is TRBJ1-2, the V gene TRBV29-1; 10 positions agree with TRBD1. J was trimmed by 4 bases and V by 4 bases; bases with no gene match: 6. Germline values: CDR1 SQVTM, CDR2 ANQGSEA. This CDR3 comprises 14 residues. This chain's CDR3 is CSVVGDRGTYGYTF. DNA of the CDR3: TGCAGCGTTGTGGGGGACAGGGGAACCTATGGCTACACCTTC.

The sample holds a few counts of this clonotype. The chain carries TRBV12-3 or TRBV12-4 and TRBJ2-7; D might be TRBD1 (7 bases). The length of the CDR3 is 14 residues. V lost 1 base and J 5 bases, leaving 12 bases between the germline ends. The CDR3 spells CASSLGRGPHEQYF. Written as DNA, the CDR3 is TGTGCCAGCAGTTTAGGGAGGGGGCCCCACGAGCAGTACTTC.

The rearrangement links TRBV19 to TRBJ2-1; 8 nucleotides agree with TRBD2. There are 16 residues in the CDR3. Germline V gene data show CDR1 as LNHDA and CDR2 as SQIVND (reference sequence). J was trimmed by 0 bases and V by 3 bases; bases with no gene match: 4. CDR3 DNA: TGTGCCAGTAGTATGTATAGCGGGATCTCCTACAATGAGCAGTTCTTC. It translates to CASSMYSGISYNEQFF.

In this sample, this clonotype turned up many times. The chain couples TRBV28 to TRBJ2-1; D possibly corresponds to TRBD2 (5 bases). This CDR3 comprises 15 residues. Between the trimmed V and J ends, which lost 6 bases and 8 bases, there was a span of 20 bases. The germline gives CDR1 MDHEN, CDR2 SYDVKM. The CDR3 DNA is TGTGCCAGCAGCGCGGAGGTTTGGGGATCCTATGAGCAGTTCTTC. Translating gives CASSAEVWGSYEQFF.

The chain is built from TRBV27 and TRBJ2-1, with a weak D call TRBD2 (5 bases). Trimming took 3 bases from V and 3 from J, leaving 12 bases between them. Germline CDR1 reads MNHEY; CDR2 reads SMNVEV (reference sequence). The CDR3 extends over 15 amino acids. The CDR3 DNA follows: TGTGCCAGCAGTTTCCGGGGTCCCGTCTACAATGAGCAGTTCTTC. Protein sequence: CASSFRGPVYNEQFF.

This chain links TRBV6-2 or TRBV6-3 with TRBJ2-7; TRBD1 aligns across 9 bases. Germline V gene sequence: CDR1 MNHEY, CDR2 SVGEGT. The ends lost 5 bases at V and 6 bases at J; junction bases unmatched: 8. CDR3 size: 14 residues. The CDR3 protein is CASSTGTGSGEQYF. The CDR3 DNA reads TGTGCCAGCAGTACCGGGACAGGGTCGGGCGAGCAGTACTTC.